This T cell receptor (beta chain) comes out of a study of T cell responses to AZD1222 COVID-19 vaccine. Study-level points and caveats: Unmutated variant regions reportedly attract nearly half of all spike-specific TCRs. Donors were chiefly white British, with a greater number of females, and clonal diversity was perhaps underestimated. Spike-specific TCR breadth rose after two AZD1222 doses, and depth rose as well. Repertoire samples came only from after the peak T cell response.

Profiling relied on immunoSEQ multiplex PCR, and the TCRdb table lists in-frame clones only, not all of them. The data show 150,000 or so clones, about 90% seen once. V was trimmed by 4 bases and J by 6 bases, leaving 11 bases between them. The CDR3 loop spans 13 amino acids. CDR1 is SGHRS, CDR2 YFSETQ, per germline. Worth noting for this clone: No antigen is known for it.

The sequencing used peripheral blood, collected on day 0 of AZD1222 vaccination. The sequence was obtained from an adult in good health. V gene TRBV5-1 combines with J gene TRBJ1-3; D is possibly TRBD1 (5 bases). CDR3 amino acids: CASSPGNANTIYF. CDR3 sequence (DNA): TGCGCCAGCAGCCCAGGGAACGCAAACACCATATATTTT.